The 21 T cell receptor beta chains reported below all come from one sample, sequenced in a study of blood T cells in healthy people across ages. Next came a second PCR, run for about 7 to 12 cycles, which used a sample-barcoded 5' primer along with a J-beta primer mix. TCRdb recomputed calls from the 5' RACE reads with MiXCR, one row per CDR3 protein. This table holds about 630,000 distinct CDR3 sequences, 20% to 25% found once. The sample was blood. Receptors were obtained from a man in his 70s in good health.

This clonotype was detected only a few times. The V gene is TRBV5-1, the J gene TRBJ2-1; TRBD2 matches at 9 bases. Germline V gene lookup returns CDR1 SGHRS and CDR2 YFSETQ. This CDR3 spans 16 amino acids. V was pared by 3 bases and J by 0 bases, with 4 bases of the junction left unmatched. The CDR3 DNA sequence: TGCGCCAGCAGCTCAGTTAGCGGGAGCTCCTACAATGAGCAGTTCTTC. It specifies CASSSVSGSSYNEQFF.

The chain employs TRBV24-1 and TRBJ2-3; no firm D call. This CDR3 spans 16 amino acids. Germline lookup yields CDR1 KGHDR and CDR2 SFDVKD. V lost 4 bases to trimming and J lost 0 bases, with 13 bases between them. This CDR3 reads CATSEAATTSTDTQYF. DNA of the CDR3: TGTGCCACCAGTGAGGCGGCTACTACTAGCACAGATACGCAGTATTTT.

At least ten counts were recorded for this clonotype. V is TRBV11-1 and J is TRBJ2-5; perhaps TRBD1 as D (7 bases). V shed 4 bases and J shed 1 base, with 10 bases lying between them. Germline CDR1 reads SGHAT; CDR2 reads FQDESV (reference sequence). The CDR3 extends over 14 amino acids. This CDR3 reads CASSWRDSQETQYF. The CDR3 DNA reads TGTGCCAGCAGCTGGAGGGACAGCCAAGAGACCCAGTACTTC.

The table lists this clonotype with a few counts. The genes are TRBV7-2 and TRBJ2-3; TRBD1 agrees at 9 bases. With V trimmed by 2 bases and J by 4 bases, 7 bases remained unmatched. This CDR3 contains 16 residues. Germline values: CDR1 SGHTA, CDR2 FQGNSA. The CDR3 nucleotides read TGTGCCAGCAGCTTAATTGGGACAGGGATCGCAGATACGCAGTATTTT. Its translation is CASSLIGTGIADTQYF.

The chain links TRBV20-1 to TRBJ1-2; maybe TRBD1 (5 bases). V gave up 0 bases and J gave up 4 bases, with 12 bases separating them. Looked up from germline, CDR1 is DFQATT and CDR2 is SNEGSKA (reference sequence). The CDR3 extends over 14 amino acids. The CDR3 nucleotides are TGCAGTGCTAGAGATCAGAGGGGCGCCTATGGCTACACCTTC. Translation: CSARDQRGAYGYTF.

This clonotype has a handful of counts. This chain connects TRBV7-2 to TRBJ2-5; possibly TRBD2 for D (5 bases). The CDR3 extends over 17 amino acids. Trimming shortened V by 2 bases and J by 5 bases, and 21 bases separated the two germline ends. CDR1 and CDR2 from the germline V gene are SGHTA and FQGNSA. The CDR3 reads CASSLMVGATPSETQYF. CDR3 nucleotides: TGTGCCAGCAGCTTAATGGTGGGAGCCACACCTTCTGAGACCCAGTACTTC.

This clonotype appeared a few times. The rearrangement uses TRBV25-1 and TRBJ2-5, with TRBD2 identical over 12 bases. The J call may be faulty, since TRBJ2-7 better matches the DNA end. The germline V gene encodes CDR1 MGHDK and CDR2 SYGVNS. This CDR3 has 17 residues. The CDR3 loop is CASSEYDSLAGGYEQYF. CDR3 nucleotides: TGTGCCAGCAGTGAATATGACTCCCTAGCGGGAGGGTACGAGCAGTACTTC.

This clonotype was seen a few times. The chain recombines TRBV6-1 with TRBJ2-5; tentatively, D is TRBD2 (5 bases). Judging by the DNA end, TRBJ2-7 fits better; the J call may be wrong. The CDR3 totals 12 residues. Germline V gene sequence: CDR1 MNHNS, CDR2 SASEGT. The CDR3 DNA reads TGTGCCAGTGAGGGAGACGGCTACGAGCAGTACTTC. Protein sequence: CASEGDGYEQYF.

This clonotype was seen a few times. This rearrangement joins TRBV28 to TRBJ2-1; TRBD1 matches 8 bases. The CDR3 has 16 residues. Trimming cost V 6 bases and J 1 base; bases outside gene matches: 8. Per germline, CDR1 MDHEN and CDR2 SYDVKM. CDR3 sequence: CASSPGQGGSYNEQFF. The CDR3 bases are TGTGCCAGCAGCCCTGGACAGGGTGGGTCCTACAATGAGCAGTTCTTC.

This clonotype was recorded at least ten times. CDR3 DNA: TGTGCCAGCAGTTCCGTAAACTATGGCTACACCTTC. This codes for CASSSVNYGYTF. This sequence joins TRBV12-3 or TRBV12-4 and TRBJ1-2; no reliable D call. The CDR3 is made up of 12 amino acids. Trimming stripped 4 bases from V and 2 bases from J, with 5 bases between.

The V call is TRBV14, the J call TRBJ1-2; no reliable D call. The CDR3 extends over 13 amino acids. Germline V gene lookup returns CDR1 SGHDN and CDR2 FVKESK. Trimming removed 4 bases at V and 6 bases at J, with 12 bases between. The CDR3 DNA is TGTGCCAGCAGCCGGCAGAACCGGGATGGCTACACCTTC. Amino acid sequence: CASSRQNRDGYTF.

This clonotype came up many times. V usage is TRBV6-2 or TRBV6-3 and J usage is TRBJ2-4; D is perhaps TRBD2 (5 bases). V lost 6 bases to trimming and J lost 0 bases, with 9 bases between them. The V gene's germline CDR1 is MNHEY and CDR2 SVGEGT. The CDR3 is 14 residues long. The CDR3 DNA is TGTGCCAGCAGGCAAGGACTAGCCAAAAACATTCAGTACTTC. Its protein is CASRQGLAKNIQYF.

The gene calls are TRBV5-8 and TRBJ1-1, with TRBD1 matching over 8 bases. The V gene end was trimmed by 4 bases and the J gene end by 2 bases; junction bases not matched to a gene: 13. CDR1 SGHTS and CDR2 YDEGEE come from the germline V gene. The CDR3 extends over 17 amino acids. The CDR3 loop is CASSPKGQGRVNTEAFF. CDR3 DNA sequence: TGTGCCAGCAGCCCGAAAGGACAGGGAAGGGTCAACACTGAAGCTTTCTTT.

The rearrangement joins TRBV6-1 to TRBJ2-7; D is ambiguous. CDR1 and CDR2 (germline): MNHNS, SASEGT. V dropped 5 bases and J dropped 2 bases, with 16 bases sitting between them. This CDR3 contains 15 residues. CDR3 DNA: TGTGCCAGCAGTCCCGGACGCCGAGGCGCCTACGAGCAGTACTTC. Its translation is CASSPGRRGAYEQYF.

The chain has TRBV29-1 and TRBJ2-2, with 8 bases matching TRBD2. Germline lookup yields CDR1 SQVTM and CDR2 ANQGSEA. The V segment lost 4 bases and the J segment 7 bases; nucleotides outside the gene matches: 8. CDR3 length: 14 residues. CDR3 coding DNA: TGCAGCGTTGGTCTAGGGACTAGGGTCGGGGAGCTGTTTTTT. Translation: CSVGLGTRVGELFF.

This clonotype was recorded a few times. The rearrangement links TRBV5-1 to TRBJ2-5; 9 bases map to TRBD1. Gene TRBJ2-7 matches the end of the DNA better, so the J call may be wrong. The CDR3 runs 15 residues. The germline gives CDR1 SGHRS, CDR2 YFSETQ. CDR3 loop: CASRDRGFPSYEQYF. The CDR3 nucleotides read TGCGCCAGCAGGGACAGGGGTTTCCCTTCCTACGAGCAGTACTTC.

This chain uses TRBV11-2 with TRBJ2-1, with D possibly being TRBD1 (7 bases). The end of the DNA aligns better with TRBJ2-7, so the J call may be wrong. Germline lookup yields CDR1 SGHAT and CDR2 FQNNGV. The CDR3 totals 14 residues. The CDR3 spells CASIPQGTAYEQYF. The DNA for the CDR3 is TGTGCCAGCATCCCACAGGGGACTGCCTACGAGCAGTACTTC.

The rearrangement uses TRBV3-1 and TRBJ2-5; 7 bases map to TRBD2. The CDR3 is made up of 16 amino acids. V gave up 0 bases and J gave up 5 bases; unmatched junction bases: 9. In germline, CDR1 is LGHDT, CDR2 YNNKEL (reference sequence). Here the CDR3 reads CASSQDPAGTKETQYF. The CDR3 DNA reads TGTGCCAGCAGCCAAGATCCAGCGGGAACGAAGGAGACCCAGTACTTC.

The table lists this clonotype with a count of one. The V and J genes are TRBV11-1 and TRBJ2-1; no reliable D call. Trimming left V 3 bases short and J 8 bases short, with 11 bases between. The CDR3 totals 13 residues. Germline CDR1 SGHAT, CDR2 FQDESV (reference sequence). This CDR3 reads CASSFTEFYEQFF. The CDR3 DNA reads as TGTGCCAGCAGCTTCACAGAGTTCTATGAGCAGTTCTTC.

The rearrangement links TRBV5-5 to TRBJ2-5, with 9 bases that match TRBD1. Germline trimming cut 1 base from V and 4 bases from J; bases unmatched to any gene: 11. Germline V CDR1 and CDR2: SGHKS, YYEKEE (reference sequence). The CDR3 has 17 residues. In DNA form, the CDR3 reads TGTGCCAGCAGCTTGTCGCCCAACAGGGGGCTCGGAGAGACCCAGTACTTC. This sequence encodes CASSLSPNRGLGETQYF.

This clonotype was seen a handful of times. This chain uses TRBV12-5 with TRBJ1-1, with D tentatively TRBD1 (6 bases). The CDR3 has 10 residues. V lost 8 bases to trimming and J lost 7 bases, with 8 bases between them. Germline lookup yields CDR1 LGHNT and CDR2 FRNRAP. The CDR3 DNA reads as TGTGCTAGTAAGGGGGTTGAAGCTTTCTTT. It is translated as CASKGVEAFF.